This T cell receptor (beta chain) was recorded in a study of blood T cell repertoires in COVID-19. The overall study: The United States, Italy and Spain provided the acute and convalescent COVID-19 samples. From T cells, B-cell-depleted T cells, or PBMCs came the material, which was cDNA or gDNA.

In the study's own analysis: Reference gene primer amplification gave estimated nucleated cell counts. Profiling relied on immunoSEQ multiplex PCR, and the TCRdb table lists in-frame clones only, not all of them. V, J and clone size were drawn from that table, and D and trimming were deduced from the DNA. The table shows 150,000 to 200,000 clones, with about 88% occurring only once. CDR1 is SGHNT, CDR2 YENEEA, per germline. The CDR3 extends over 15 amino acids. About this clone: An end of the junction does not agree with germline; a read error may underlie this.

This receptor was taken from a man aged 55 to 70 with acute or convalescent COVID-19. The sequencing sample was made of peripheral blood. V gene TRBV11-3 combines with J gene TRBJ2-1, with a weak D call TRBD1 (6 bases). This CDR3 is CASGFNRAFGNEQFF. CDR3 nucleotide sequence: TGTGCCAGCGGCTTTAACAGGGCATTCGGCAATGAGCAGTTCTTC.